The clone carrying this T cell receptor beta chain was seen ten or more times. J was trimmed by 2 bases and V by 1 base; bases with no gene match: 6. Germline loops: CDR1 SQVTM, CDR2 ANQGSEA. The CDR3 runs 16 residues. The data stem from a study of regulatory T cells in long-lasting Graves disease. Time point denoted: newly diagnosed GD, antithyroid drugs for less than 3 months. From PBMCs, RNA was extracted and then used to make the TCR library. Building the TCR beta libraries relied on iRepertoire HTBI primers, and CDR3 regions underwent Arm-PCR. TCRdb analysed the multiplex PCR reads with MiXCR anew, one entry per CDR3 protein. The sample contains around 500,000 distinct CDR3 sequences, approximately 12% of which appear only once. This same sample was also part of a study on T cells in Graves' hyperthyroidism and ophthalmopathy.

Sequences were derived from peripheral blood mononuclear cells (PBMCs), sampled at new diagnosis, from a patient treated with antithyroid drugs. The source of this sequence is a man aged 25-40 years with Graves disease. This sequence joins TRBV29-1 and TRBJ2-3; 10 bases map to TRBD2. The CDR3 here is CSVEGTSGRATDTQYF. The CDR3 DNA follows: TGCAGCGTTGAAGGCACGAGCGGGAGGGCCACAGATACGCAGTATTTT.